One T cell receptor beta chain is described in this entry. These data are taken from a study of early T cells in non-severe SARS-CoV-2 infection. Study details: The sequenced material was bulk RNA from unsorted whole blood, and its chains were unpaired.

Individual cDNA molecules received unique molecular identifiers during library preparation. TCRdb reprocessed the 5' RACE reads with MiXCR, giving one entry per CDR3 protein. Among 45,000 to 65,000 distinct CDR3 sequences listed, 7% to 10% were seen once. V gave up 5 bases and J gave up 8 bases, with 21 bases separating them. From germline, CDR1 is MNHNY and CDR2 SVGAGI (reference sequence). CDR3 length: 15 amino acids. The sample consisted of whole blood. The genes are TRBV6-6 and TRBJ1-2; a weak D match, TRBD1 (6 bases). The receptor was derived from an adult who was a healthcare worker with PCR-confirmed SARS-CoV-2 infection or an uninfected control (not recorded which). The CDR3 region is CASSGPGVHESGYTF. In nucleotides, the CDR3 is TGTGCCAGCAGTGGTCCAGGGGTACATGAGAGCGGCTACACCTTC.